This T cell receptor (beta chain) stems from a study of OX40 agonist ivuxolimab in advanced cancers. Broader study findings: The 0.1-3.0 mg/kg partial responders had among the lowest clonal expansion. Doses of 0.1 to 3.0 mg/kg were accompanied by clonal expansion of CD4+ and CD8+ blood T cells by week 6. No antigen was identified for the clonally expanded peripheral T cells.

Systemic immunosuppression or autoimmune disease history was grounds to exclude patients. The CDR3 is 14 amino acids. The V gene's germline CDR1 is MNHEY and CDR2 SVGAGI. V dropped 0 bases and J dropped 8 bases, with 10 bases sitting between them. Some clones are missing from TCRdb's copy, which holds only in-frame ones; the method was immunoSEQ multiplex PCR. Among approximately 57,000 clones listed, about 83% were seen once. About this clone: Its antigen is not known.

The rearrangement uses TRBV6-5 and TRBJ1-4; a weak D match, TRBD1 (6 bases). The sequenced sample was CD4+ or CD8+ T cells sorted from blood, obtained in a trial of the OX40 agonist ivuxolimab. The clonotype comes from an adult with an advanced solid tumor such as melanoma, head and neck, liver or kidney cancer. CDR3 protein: CASSYSTGREKLFF. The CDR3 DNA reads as TGTGCCAGCAGTTACTCTACAGGGCGGGAAAAACTGTTTTTT.